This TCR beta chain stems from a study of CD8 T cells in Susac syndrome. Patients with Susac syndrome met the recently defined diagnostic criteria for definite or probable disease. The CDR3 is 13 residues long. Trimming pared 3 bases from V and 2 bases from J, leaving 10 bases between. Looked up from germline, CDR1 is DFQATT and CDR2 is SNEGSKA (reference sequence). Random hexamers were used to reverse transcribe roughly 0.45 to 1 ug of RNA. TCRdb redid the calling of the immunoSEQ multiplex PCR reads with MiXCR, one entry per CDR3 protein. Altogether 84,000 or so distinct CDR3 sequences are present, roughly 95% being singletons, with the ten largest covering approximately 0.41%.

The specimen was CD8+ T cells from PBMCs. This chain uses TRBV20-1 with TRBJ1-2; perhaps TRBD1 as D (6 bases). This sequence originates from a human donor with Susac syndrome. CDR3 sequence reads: CSARDRGNYGYTF. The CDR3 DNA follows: TGCAGTGCTAGGGACAGAGGAAACTATGGCTACACCTTC.